The 7 T cell receptor beta chains presented below share a single source sample, sequenced in a study of T cell responses to AZD1222 COVID-19 vaccine. Profiled with immunoSEQ multiplex PCR; TCRdb holds only in-frame clones, not every one. The sample consists of under 35,000 clones, roughly nine tenths of them appearing once. The sequencing here drew on peripheral blood, taken on day 0 of AZD1222 vaccination. All receptors come from an adult in good health.

The chain couples TRBV7-2 to TRBJ2-5, with TRBD2 matching 9 bases. The germline V gene encodes CDR1 SGHTA and CDR2 FQGNSA. V gave up 5 bases and J gave up 3 bases; unmatched junction bases: 7. The CDR3 loop spans 15 amino acids. CDR3 in DNA: TGTGCCAGCAGCGCTAGCGGGGTTCAAAAAGAGACCCAGTACTTC. It specifies CASSASGVQKETQYF. The full variable domain, rest sourced from reference TRBV7-2 and TRBJ2-5, is GAGVSQSPSNKVTEKGKDVELRCDPISGHTALYWYRQSLGQGLEFLIYFQGNSAPDKSGLPSDRFSAERTGGSVSTLTIQRTQQEDSAVYLCASSASGVQKETQYFGPGTRLLVL.

Here the CDR3 DNA reads TGTGCCAGCAGACCGGGGGGGATTGGAAACACCATATATTTT. Its translation is CASRPGGIGNTIYF. The chain has TRBV6-5 and TRBJ1-3, with D tentatively TRBD1 (5 bases). The CDR3 is 14 residues long. The V gene's germline CDR1 is MNHEY and CDR2 SVGAGI. V was cut by 6 bases and J by 3 bases, with 12 bases left in between.

The chain uses TRBV10-1 and TRBJ1-1, with TRBD1 identical over 9 bases. The ends lost 8 bases at V and 3 bases at J; junction bases unmatched: 4. Germline-derived CDR1 and CDR2 are WNHNN and SYGVQD (reference sequence). The CDR3 extends over 13 amino acids. The CDR3 nucleotides are TGCGCCAGCGCGGGACAGGGCGACACTGAAGCTTTCTTT. Translation: CASAGQGDTEAFF.

The V gene is TRBV10-2, the J gene TRBJ2-2; D call uncertain. V was shortened by 6 bases and J by 10 bases, with 12 bases between the two germline ends. The CDR3 sequence is 12 residues long. Germline CDR1 and CDR2: WSHSY and SAAADI. The CDR3 nucleotides are TGCGCCAGCAGCCCCTCTGGCGTGGAGCTGTTTTTT. Its protein is CASSPSGVELFF.

The V gene is TRBV4-2, the J gene TRBJ2-1; 8 bases agree with TRBD2. Germline V lookup: CDR1 LGHNA, CDR2 YNFKEQ. Trimming cost V 8 bases and J 1 base; bases outside gene matches: 4. CDR3 length equals 14 residues. The CDR3 sequence: CASGIAGSYNEQFF. The DNA of the CDR3 is TGTGCCAGCGGGATAGCGGGATCCTACAATGAGCAGTTCTTC.

The chain combines TRBV19 with TRBJ1-5; D remains unclear. There are 16 residues in the CDR3. V dropped 3 bases and J dropped 6 bases, with 18 bases sitting between them. The germline CDR1 and CDR2 sequences are LNHDA and SQIVND (reference sequence). CDR3 protein: CASSIAPLDPLQPQHF. CDR3 nucleotide sequence: TGTGCCAGTAGTATTGCCCCCCTGGACCCTCTTCAGCCCCAGCATTTT.

The CDR3 DNA is TGTGCCAGCACCCTTGGACTTCAGCCCCAGCATTTT. Translating it yields CASTLGLQPQHF. V usage is TRBV28 and J usage is TRBJ1-5; D ambiguous. Germline CDR1 and CDR2: MDHEN and SYDVKM. V was shortened by 7 bases and J by 6 bases, with 10 bases between the two germline ends. The CDR3 is 12 residues long.